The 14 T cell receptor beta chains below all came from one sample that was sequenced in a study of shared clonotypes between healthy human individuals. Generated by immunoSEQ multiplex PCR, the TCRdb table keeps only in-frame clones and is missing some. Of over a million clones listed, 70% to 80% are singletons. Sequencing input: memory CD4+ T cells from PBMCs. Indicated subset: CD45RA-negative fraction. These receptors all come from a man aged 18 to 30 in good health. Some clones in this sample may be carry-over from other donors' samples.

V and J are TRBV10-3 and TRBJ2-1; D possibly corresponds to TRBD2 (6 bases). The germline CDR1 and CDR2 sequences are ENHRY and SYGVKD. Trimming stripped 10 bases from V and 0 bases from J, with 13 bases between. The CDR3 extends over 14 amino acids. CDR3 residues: CATQAGPSYNEQFF. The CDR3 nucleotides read TGTGCCACTCAAGCGGGCCCCTCCTACAATGAGCAGTTCTTC.

The CDR3 is CSARSGTNQPQHF. CDR3 sequence (DNA): TGCAGCGCCCGGTCGGGCACCAATCAGCCCCAGCATTTT. V is TRBV29-1 and J is TRBJ1-5; D call uncertain. The CDR3 is made up of 13 amino acids. Between the trimmed V and J ends, which lost 7 bases and 3 bases, there was a span of 13 bases. CDR1 is SQVTM and CDR2 is ANQGSEA in the germline V gene.

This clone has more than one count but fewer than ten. CDR3 bases: TGTGCCTGGAGTGAGGAACAGGGGGGAAGCGAGCAGTACTTC. Its translation: CAWSEEQGGSEQYF. The chain employs TRBV30 and TRBJ2-7, with 8 bases aligning to TRBD1. Germline assignment: CDR1 GTSNPN and CDR2 SVGIG (reference sequence). This CDR3 has 14 amino acids. V trimming: 1 base; J trimming: 6 bases; junction bases outside the gene matches: 8.

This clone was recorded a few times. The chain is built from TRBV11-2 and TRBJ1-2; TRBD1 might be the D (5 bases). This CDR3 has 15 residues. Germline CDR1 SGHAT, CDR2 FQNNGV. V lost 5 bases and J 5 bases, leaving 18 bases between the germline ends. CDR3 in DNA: TGTGCCAGCAGCAAGGCCGGGACTCCGGAATATGGCTACACCTTC. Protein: CASSKAGTPEYGYTF.

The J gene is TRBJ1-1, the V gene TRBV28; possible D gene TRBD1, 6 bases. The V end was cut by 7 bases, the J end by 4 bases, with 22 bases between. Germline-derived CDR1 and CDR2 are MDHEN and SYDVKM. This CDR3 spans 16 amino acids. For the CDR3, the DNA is TGTGCCAGCACCCTGGGGGGGGCTATAGGATTCACTGAAGCTTTCTTT. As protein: CASTLGGAIGFTEAFF.

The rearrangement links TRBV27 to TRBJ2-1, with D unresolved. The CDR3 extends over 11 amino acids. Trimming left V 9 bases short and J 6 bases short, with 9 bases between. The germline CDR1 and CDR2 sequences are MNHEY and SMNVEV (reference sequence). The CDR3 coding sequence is TGTGCCAGTAAGAACGTCAATGAGCAGTTCTTC. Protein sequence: CASKNVNEQFF.

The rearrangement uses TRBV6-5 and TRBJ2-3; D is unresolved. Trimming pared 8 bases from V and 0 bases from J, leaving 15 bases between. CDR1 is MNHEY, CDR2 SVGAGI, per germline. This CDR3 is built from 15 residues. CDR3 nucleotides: TGTGCCAGCGCCCCAAGGTATGGGAGCACAGATACGCAGTATTTT. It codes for CASAPRYGSTDTQYF.

CDR3 amino acids: CASSLDGTIGNTIYF. The CDR3 coding sequence is TGCGCCAGCAGCTTGGACGGTACGATCGGAAACACCATATATTTT. The V call is TRBV5-1, the J call TRBJ1-3, with no clear D. The CDR3 contains 15 residues. V shed 0 bases and J shed 4 bases, with 11 bases lying between them. Germline V CDR1 and CDR2: SGHRS, YFSETQ.

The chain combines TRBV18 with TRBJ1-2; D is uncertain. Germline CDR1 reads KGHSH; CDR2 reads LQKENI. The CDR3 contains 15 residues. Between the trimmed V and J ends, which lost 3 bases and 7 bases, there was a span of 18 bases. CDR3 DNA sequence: TGTGCCAGCTCACCTCAACCAAAGGAGGGAGGTGGCTACACCTTC. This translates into CASSPQPKEGGGYTF.

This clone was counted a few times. CDR3 sequence reads: CATSRQKDWSATNEKLFF. In nucleotides, the CDR3 is TGTGCCACCAGCAGACAAAAGGATTGGTCGGCAACTAATGAAAAACTGTTTTTT. The chain is built from TRBV15 and TRBJ1-4, with D hard to call. Germline loops: CDR1 LNHNV, CDR2 YYDKDF (reference sequence). This CDR3 spans 18 amino acids. Trimming took off 2 bases at V and 0 bases at J, with 16 bases between the two ends.

For the CDR3, the DNA is TGTGCCAGTACTGGACTTACTAATGAAAAACTGTTTTTT. Translating it yields CASTGLTNEKLFF. This chain joins TRBV19 and TRBJ1-4; no clear D. CDR3 length equals 13 residues. Between the trimmed V and J ends, which lost 7 bases and 2 bases, there was a span of 8 bases. Looked up from germline, CDR1 is LNHDA and CDR2 is SQIVND (reference sequence).

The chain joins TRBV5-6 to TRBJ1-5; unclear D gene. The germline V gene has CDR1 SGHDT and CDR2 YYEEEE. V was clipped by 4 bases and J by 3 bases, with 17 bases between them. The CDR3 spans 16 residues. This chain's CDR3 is CASSTTLGPNNQPQHF. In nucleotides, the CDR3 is TGTGCCAGCAGCACGACCTTAGGTCCGAACAATCAGCCCCAGCATTTT.

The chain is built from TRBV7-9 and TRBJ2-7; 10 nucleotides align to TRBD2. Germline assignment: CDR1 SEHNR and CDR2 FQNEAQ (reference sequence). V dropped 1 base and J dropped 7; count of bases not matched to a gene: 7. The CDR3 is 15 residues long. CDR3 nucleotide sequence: TGTGCCAGCAGCTTAGGCCTAGCGGGAGTATGGGAGCAGTACTTC. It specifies CASSLGLAGVWEQYF.

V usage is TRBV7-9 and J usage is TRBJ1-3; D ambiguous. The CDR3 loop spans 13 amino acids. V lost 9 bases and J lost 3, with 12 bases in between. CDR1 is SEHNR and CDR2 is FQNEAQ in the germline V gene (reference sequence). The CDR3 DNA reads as TGTGCCAGTACCCCGTTGGGTGGAAACACCATATATTTT. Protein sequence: CASTPLGGNTIYF.